The TCR beta chain described here comes from a study of T-cell memory formation after mild COVID-19. Trimming removed 4 bases at V and 6 bases at J, with 11 bases between. The CDR3 is 13 amino acids. Germline lookup yields CDR1 SGHTA and CDR2 FQGTGA. Using its own MiXCR run on the 5' RACE reads, TCRdb lists one record per CDR3 protein. The sample yields about 430,000 distinct CDR3 sequences, under 20% seen once. The genes are TRBV7-3 and TRBJ2-3; no clear D. Specimen: PBMCs or a T cell subset sorted from them (not recorded which). This clonotype was sampled from a young man who had mild COVID-19 (a few samples of this study predate the infection). Cell type and time point are not known. CDR3 in amino acids: CASSSYLYDTQYF. The DNA for the CDR3 is TGTGCCAGCAGCTCTTATTTATATGATACGCAGTATTTT.